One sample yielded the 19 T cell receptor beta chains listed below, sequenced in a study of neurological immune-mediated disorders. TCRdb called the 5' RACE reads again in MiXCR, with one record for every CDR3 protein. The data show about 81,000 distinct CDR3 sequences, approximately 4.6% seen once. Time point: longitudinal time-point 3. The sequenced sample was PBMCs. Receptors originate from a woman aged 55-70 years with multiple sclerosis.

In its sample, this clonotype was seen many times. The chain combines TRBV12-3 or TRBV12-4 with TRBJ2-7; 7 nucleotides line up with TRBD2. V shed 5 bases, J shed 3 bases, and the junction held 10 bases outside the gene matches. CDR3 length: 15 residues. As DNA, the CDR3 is TGTGCCAGCAGTCCCCCCGGGGGGAACTACTACGAGCAGTACTTC. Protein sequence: CASSPPGGNYYEQYF.

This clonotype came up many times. The DNA for the CDR3 is TGCGCCAGCAGCCCGGACAGGTTTGAGCAGTACTTC. As protein: CASSPDRFEQYF. The rearrangement joins TRBV5-1 to TRBJ2-7, with 7 bases aligning to TRBD1. The J segment lost 7 bases and the V segment lost 4 bases, leaving 5 bases of the junction unmatched. This CDR3 contains 12 residues. Looked up from germline, CDR1 is SGHRS and CDR2 is YFSETQ.

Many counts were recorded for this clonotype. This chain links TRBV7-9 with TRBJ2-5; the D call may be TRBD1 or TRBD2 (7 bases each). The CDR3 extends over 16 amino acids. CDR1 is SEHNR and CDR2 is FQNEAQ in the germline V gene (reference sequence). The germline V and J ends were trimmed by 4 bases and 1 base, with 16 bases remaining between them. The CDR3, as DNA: TGTGCCAGCAGCTCTACGACAGGGAGGGGCCAAGAGACCCAGTACTTC. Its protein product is CASSSTTGRGQETQYF.

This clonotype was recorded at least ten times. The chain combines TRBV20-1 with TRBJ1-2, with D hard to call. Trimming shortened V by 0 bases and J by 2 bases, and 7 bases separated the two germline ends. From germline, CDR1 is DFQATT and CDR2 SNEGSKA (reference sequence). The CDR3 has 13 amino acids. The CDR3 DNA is TGCAGTGCTAGAGATTCAGAGAACTATGGCTACACCTTC. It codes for CSARDSENYGYTF.

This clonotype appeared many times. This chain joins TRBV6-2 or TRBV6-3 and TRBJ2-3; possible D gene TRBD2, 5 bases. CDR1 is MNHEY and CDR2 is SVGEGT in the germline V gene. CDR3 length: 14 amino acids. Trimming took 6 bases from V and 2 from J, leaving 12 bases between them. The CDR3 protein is CASRTGVDTDTQYF. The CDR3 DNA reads TGTGCCAGCAGAACCGGGGTGGACACAGATACGCAGTATTTT.

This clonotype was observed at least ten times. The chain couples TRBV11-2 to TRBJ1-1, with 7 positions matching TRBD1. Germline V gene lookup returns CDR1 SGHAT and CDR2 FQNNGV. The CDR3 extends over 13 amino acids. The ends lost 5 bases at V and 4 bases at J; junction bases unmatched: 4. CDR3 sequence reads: CASSTGAVTEAFF. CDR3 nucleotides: TGTGCCAGCAGCACAGGGGCAGTCACTGAAGCTTTCTTT.

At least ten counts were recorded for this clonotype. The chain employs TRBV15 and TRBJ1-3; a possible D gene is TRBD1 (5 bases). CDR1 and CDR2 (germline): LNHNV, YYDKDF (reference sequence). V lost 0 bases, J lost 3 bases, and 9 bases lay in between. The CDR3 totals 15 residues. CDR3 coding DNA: TGTGCCACCAGCAGAGATCCGGGGGGTGGAAACACCATATATTTT. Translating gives CATSRDPGGGNTIYF.

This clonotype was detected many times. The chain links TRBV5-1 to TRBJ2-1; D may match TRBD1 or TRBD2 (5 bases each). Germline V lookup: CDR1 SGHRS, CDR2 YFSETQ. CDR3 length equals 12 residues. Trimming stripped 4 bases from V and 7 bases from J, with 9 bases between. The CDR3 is CASSREGNEQFF. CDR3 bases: TGCGCCAGCAGCCGAGAGGGGAATGAGCAGTTCTTC. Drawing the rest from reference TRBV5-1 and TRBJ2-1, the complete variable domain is KAGVTQTPRYLIKTRGQQVTLSCSPISGHRSVSWYQQTPGQGLQFLFEYFSETQRNKGNFPGRFSGRQFSNSRSEMNVSTLELGDSALYLCASSREGNEQFFGPGTRLTVL.

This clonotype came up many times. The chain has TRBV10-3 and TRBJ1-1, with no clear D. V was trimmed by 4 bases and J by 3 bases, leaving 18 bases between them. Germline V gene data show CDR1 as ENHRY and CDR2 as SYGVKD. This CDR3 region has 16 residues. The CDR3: CAISGQGGRRDTEAFF. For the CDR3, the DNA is TGTGCCATCAGTGGCCAAGGAGGGCGACGGGACACTGAAGCTTTCTTT.

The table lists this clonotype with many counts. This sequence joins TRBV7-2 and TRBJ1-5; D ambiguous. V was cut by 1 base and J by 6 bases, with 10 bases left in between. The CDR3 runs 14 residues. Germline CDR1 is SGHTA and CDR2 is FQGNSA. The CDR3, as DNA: TGTGCCAGCAGCTTAGTAAGGCAAGGTCAGCCCCAGCATTTT. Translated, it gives CASSLVRQGQPQHF. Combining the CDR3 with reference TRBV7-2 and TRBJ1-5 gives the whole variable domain GAGVSQSPSNKVTEKGKDVELRCDPISGHTALYWYRQSLGQGLEFLIYFQGNSAPDKSGLPSDRFSAERTGGSVSTLTIQRTQQEDSAVYLCASSLVRQGQPQHFGDGTRLSIL.

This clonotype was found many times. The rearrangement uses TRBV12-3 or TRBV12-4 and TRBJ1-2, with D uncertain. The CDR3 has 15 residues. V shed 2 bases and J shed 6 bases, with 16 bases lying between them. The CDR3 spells CASSLTLEGGHGYTF. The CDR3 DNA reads TGTGCCAGCAGTTTAACGTTGGAAGGAGGGCATGGCTACACCTTC.

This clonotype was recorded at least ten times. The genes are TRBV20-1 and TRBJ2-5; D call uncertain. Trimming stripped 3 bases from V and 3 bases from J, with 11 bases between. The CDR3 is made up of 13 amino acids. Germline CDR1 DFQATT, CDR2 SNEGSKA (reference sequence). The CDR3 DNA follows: TGCAGTGCTAGCCTTTCGGCTGAAGAGACCCAGTACTTC. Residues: CSASLSAEETQYF.

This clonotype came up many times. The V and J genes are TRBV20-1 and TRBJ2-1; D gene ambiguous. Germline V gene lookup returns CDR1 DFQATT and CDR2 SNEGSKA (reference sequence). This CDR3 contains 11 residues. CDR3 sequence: CSVTRNNEQFF. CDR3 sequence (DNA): TGCAGCGTGACACGGAACAATGAGCAGTTCTTC.

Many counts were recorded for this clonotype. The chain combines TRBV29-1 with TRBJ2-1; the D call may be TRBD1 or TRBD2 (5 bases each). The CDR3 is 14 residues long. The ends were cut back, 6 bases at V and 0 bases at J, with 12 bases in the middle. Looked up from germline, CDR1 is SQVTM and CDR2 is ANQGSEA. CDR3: CSVGTGSSYNEQFF. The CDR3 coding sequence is TGCAGCGTGGGGACGGGTAGCTCCTACAATGAGCAGTTCTTC.

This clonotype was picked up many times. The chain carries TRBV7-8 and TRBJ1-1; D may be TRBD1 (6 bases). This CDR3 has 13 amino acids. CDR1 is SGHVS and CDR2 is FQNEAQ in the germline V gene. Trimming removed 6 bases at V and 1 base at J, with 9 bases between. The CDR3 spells CASSKDRNTEAFF. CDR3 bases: TGTGCCAGCAGTAAGGACAGGAACACTGAAGCTTTCTTT. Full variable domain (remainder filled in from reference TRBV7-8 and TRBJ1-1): GAGVSQSPRYKVAKRGQDVALRCDPISGHVSLFWYQQALGQGPEFLTYFQNEAQLDKSGLPSDRFFAERPEGSVSTLKIQRTQQEDSAVYLCASSKDRNTEAFFGQGTRLTVV.

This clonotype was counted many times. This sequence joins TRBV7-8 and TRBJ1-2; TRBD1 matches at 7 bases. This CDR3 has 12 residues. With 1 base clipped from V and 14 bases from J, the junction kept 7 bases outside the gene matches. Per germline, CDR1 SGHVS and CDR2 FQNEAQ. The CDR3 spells CASSLGGQYQTF. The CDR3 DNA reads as TGTGCCAGCAGCTTAGGGGGACAGTATCAGACCTTC. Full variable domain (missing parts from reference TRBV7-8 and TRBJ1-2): GAGVSQSPRYKVAKRGQDVALRCDPISGHVSLFWYQQALGQGPEFLTYFQNEAQLDKSGLPSDRFFAERPEGSVSTLKIQRTQQEDSAVYLCASSLGGQYQTFGSGTRLTVV.

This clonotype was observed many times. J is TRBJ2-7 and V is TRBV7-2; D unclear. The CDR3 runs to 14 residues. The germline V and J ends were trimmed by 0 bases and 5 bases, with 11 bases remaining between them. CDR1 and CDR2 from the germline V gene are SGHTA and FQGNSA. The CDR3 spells CASSLASPPHEQYF. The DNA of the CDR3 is TGTGCCAGCAGCTTAGCCTCACCCCCCCACGAGCAGTACTTC.

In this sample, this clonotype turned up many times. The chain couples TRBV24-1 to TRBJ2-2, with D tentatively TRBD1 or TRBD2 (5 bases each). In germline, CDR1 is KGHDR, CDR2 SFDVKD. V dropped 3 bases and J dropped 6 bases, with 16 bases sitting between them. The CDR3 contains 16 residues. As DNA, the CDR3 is TGTGCCACCAGTGATCCCCGGGGACGGAGACCCGGGGAGCTGTTTTTT. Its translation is CATSDPRGRRPGELFF.

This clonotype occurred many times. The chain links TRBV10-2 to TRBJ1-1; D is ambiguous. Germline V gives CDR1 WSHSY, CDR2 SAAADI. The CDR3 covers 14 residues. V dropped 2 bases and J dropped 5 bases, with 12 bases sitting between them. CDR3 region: CASSEVQRWTEAFF. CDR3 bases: TGCGCCAGCAGTGAGGTGCAGCGTTGGACTGAAGCTTTCTTT.